Below, 18 T cell receptor beta chains from the same sample are listed, as sequenced in a study of T-cell memory formation after mild COVID-19. A single record per CDR3 protein comes from TCRdb applying MiXCR to the 5' RACE reads. The sample comprises hundreds of thousands of distinct CDR3 sequences, about 20% of which are singletons, and about an eighth rests with the top ten. The sample was PBMCs or a T cell subset sorted from them (not recorded which). All receptors derive from an adult woman who had mild COVID-19 (a few samples of this study predate the infection). Cell type and time point are not known.

This clonotype was found a few times. The CDR3 DNA follows: TGTGCCAGCAGTACACGACGGGGAACCACTGAAGCTTTCTTT. Translated, it gives CASSTRRGTTEAFF. The rearrangement uses TRBV12-3 or TRBV12-4 and TRBJ1-1; no definite D call. This CDR3 is 14 amino acids long. The V end lost 5 bases, the J end lost 4 bases, and 14 bases lay between the germline ends.

This clonotype was counted between two and nine times. V gene TRBV6-6 combines with J gene TRBJ1-6; unclear D gene. In germline, CDR1 is MNHNY, CDR2 SVGAGI (reference sequence). The CDR3 spans 13 residues. Deletions cut 7 bases from V and 6 bases from J, with 10 bases between. Written as DNA, the CDR3 is TGTGCCAGCAAACTGGGAAGTAATTCACCCCTCCACTTT. Protein sequence: CASKLGSNSPLHF.

V usage is TRBV24-1 and J usage is TRBJ1-4, with D perhaps matching TRBD1 (6 bases). There are 13 residues in the CDR3. Germline CDR1 KGHDR, CDR2 SFDVKD. Trimming pared 9 bases from V and 4 bases from J, leaving 11 bases between. This chain's CDR3 is CATQDSLNEKLFF. DNA for the CDR3: TGTGCCACCCAGGACAGTCTTAATGAAAAACTGTTTTTT.

This chain joins TRBV7-3 and TRBJ2-6; 8 nucleotides match TRBD1. CDR1 and CDR2 from the germline V gene are SGHTA and FQGTGA. The CDR3 consists of 17 residues. V shed 5 bases, J shed 0 bases, and the junction held 6 bases outside the gene matches. Here the CDR3 reads CASSGQGQSSGANVLTF. CDR3 DNA sequence: TGTGCCAGCAGCGGACAGGGTCAGAGCTCTGGGGCCAACGTCCTGACTTTC.

This chain links TRBV7-9 with TRBJ2-4, with 12 bases identical to TRBD2. J lost 0 bases, V lost 1 base, and 4 bases had no gene match. The V gene's germline CDR1 is SEHNR and CDR2 FQNEAQ (reference sequence). The CDR3 length is 18 residues. CDR3 in DNA: TGTGCCAGCAGCTTAGAGCCGGGACTAGCGGGAGCCAAAAACATTCAGTACTTC. This encodes CASSLEPGLAGAKNIQYF.

V and J are TRBV7-3 and TRBJ2-2; D remains unclear. Germline V CDR1 and CDR2: SGHTA, FQGTGA. This CDR3 has 12 residues. V dropped 6 bases and J dropped 6 bases, with 8 bases sitting between them. The CDR3 reads CASRDDPGELFF. Written as DNA, the CDR3 is TGTGCCAGCAGGGACGACCCCGGGGAGCTGTTTTTT.

This chain uses TRBV4-2 with TRBJ2-3; 12 bases fit TRBD2. The CDR3 extends over 16 amino acids. CDR1 is LGHNA and CDR2 is YNFKEQ in the germline V gene. Losses at the gene ends were 2 bases for V and 4 bases for J; bases not matched to a gene: 4. The chain's CDR3 is CASSQMTSGSADTQYF. The CDR3 region has the DNA TGTGCCAGCAGCCAAATGACTAGCGGGAGTGCAGATACGCAGTATTTT.

CDR3 sequence (DNA): TGTGCCAGCAGCCGGGGGACAGGGGGCTTCCAGCCCCAGCATTTT. Its translation: CASSRGTGGFQPQHF. The chain carries TRBV7-9 and TRBJ1-5; TRBD1 matches 12 bases. CDR3 size: 15 residues. Germline loops: CDR1 SEHNR, CDR2 FQNEAQ (reference sequence). The J segment lost 7 bases and the V segment lost 5 bases, leaving 6 bases of the junction unmatched.

The V call is TRBV12-3 or TRBV12-4, the J call TRBJ1-2; possibly TRBD1 for D (5 bases). V dropped 7 bases and J dropped 4 bases, with 16 bases sitting between them. This CDR3 has 14 amino acids. CDR3 DNA sequence: TGTGCCAGCACCCCCCAGCAGGGAGGCTATGGCTACACCTTC. It is translated as CASTPQQGGYGYTF.

About this clonotype itself: At one boundary the junction diverges from the germline segment, which might be a read error. The V call is TRBV12-5, the J call TRBJ2-7; 7 bases line up with TRBD2. The CDR3 spans 17 residues. Germline loops: CDR1 LGHNT, CDR2 FRNRAP. The CDR3 DNA reads as TGTGCTAGTGCTTTGTGGTCGTCTAGCGGAGTAGACTACGAGCAGTACTTC. Protein sequence: CASALWSSSGVDYEQYF.

This clonotype occurred a few times. The rearrangement uses TRBV12-3 or TRBV12-4 and TRBJ2-7, with 8 bases aligning to TRBD1. This CDR3 has 12 amino acids. V lost 6 bases to trimming and J lost 9 bases; unmatched junction nucleotides: 7. CDR3 DNA: TGTGCCAGCAGGACGACAGGGGCAAGGCAGTACTTC. Translation: CASRTTGARQYF.

This clonotype was found a few times. The DNA for the CDR3 is TGCAGTGCCCCCAAGACACGCCAAGAGACCCAGTACTTC. Amino acids: CSAPKTRQETQYF. V and J are TRBV20-1 and TRBJ2-5; D not resolved. CDR1 and CDR2 from the germline V gene are DFQATT and SNEGSKA (reference sequence). CDR3 length: 13 amino acids. Trimming left V 6 bases short and J 1 base short, with 12 bases between.

J is TRBJ1-2 and V is TRBV11-3; no clear D gene. The CDR3 length is 12 residues. Germline V CDR1 and CDR2: SGHNT, YENEEA. Trimming shortened V by 3 bases and J by 7 bases, and 9 bases separated the two germline ends. The CDR3 loop reads CASSLDYRGYTF. CDR3 nucleotide sequence: TGTGCCAGCAGCTTGGACTATCGTGGCTACACCTTC. The complete variable domain, with remaining parts taken from reference TRBV11-3 and TRBJ1-2, reads EAGVVQSPRYKIIEKKQPVAFWCNPISGHNTLYWYLQNLGQGPELLIRYENEEAVDDSQLPKDRFSAERLKGVDSTLKIQPAELGDSAVYLCASSLDYRGYTFGSGTRLTVV.

V usage is TRBV6-5 and J usage is TRBJ1-1, with 9 bases that match TRBD1. Germline V gives CDR1 MNHEY, CDR2 SVGAGI. V trimming: 4 bases; J trimming: 3 bases; junction bases outside the gene matches: 3. The CDR3 runs 14 residues. The CDR3 loop reads CASSFDRGDTEAFF. CDR3 coding DNA: TGTGCCAGCAGTTTCGACAGGGGGGACACTGAAGCTTTCTTT.

This chain connects TRBV7-3 to TRBJ1-1; TRBD1 matches 9 bases. Germline V CDR1 and CDR2: SGHTA, FQGTGA. This CDR3 contains 14 residues. V gave up 5 bases and J gave up 4 bases; unmatched junction bases: 5. CDR3 in DNA: TGTGCCAGCAGCCGCGGACAGGGGCTCACTGAAGCTTTCTTT. Amino acid sequence: CASSRGQGLTEAFF.

The chain has TRBV23-1 and TRBJ2-7, with TRBD2 matching 7 bases. TRBV23-1 is recorded as an ORF, its role being uncertain. Trimming took 7 bases from V and 0 from J; bases not matched to a gene: 9. This CDR3 region has 15 residues. The CDR3 reads CASKFCGSPSYEQYF. DNA of the CDR3: TGCGCCAGCAAGTTTTGCGGGAGTCCCTCCTACGAGCAGTACTTC.

V usage is TRBV7-2 and J usage is TRBJ2-1; tentative D call: TRBD2 (6 bases). Germline V gives CDR1 SGHTA, CDR2 FQGNSA. The CDR3 totals 16 residues. The ends were cut back, 7 bases at V and 5 bases at J, with 21 bases in the middle. The CDR3 bases are TGTGCCAGCATCGAGTACCCGGGAGTTGGTAACAATGAGCAGTTCTTC. It specifies CASIEYPGVGNNEQFF.

The chain couples TRBV5-8 to TRBJ2-7, with D perhaps assigned TRBD1 or TRBD2 (5 bases each). CDR1 is SGHTS and CDR2 is YDEGEE in the germline V gene. The CDR3 is 15 residues long. The germline V and J ends were trimmed by 1 base and 3 bases, with 14 bases remaining between them. Written as DNA, the CDR3 is TGTGCCAGCAGCTTGAGCCCGGCAGGGAGCTACGAGCAGTACTTC. This translates into CASSLSPAGSYEQYF.